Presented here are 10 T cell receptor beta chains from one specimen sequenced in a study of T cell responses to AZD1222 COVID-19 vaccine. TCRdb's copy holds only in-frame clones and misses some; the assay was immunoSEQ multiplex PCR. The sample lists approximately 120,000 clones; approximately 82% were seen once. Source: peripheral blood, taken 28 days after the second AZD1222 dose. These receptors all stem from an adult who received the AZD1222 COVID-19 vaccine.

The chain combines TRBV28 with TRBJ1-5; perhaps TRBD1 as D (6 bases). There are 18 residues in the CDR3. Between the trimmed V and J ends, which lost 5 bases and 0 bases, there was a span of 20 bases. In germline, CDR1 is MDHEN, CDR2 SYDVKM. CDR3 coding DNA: TGTGCCAGCAGTCCCTCTGGGGGCGCAACTTATAGCAATCAGCCCCAGCATTTT. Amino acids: CASSPSGGATYSNQPQHF.

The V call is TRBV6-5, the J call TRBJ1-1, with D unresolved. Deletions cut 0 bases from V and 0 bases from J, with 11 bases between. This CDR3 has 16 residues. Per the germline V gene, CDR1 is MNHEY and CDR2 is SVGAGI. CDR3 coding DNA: TGTGCCAGCAGTTACTCTTTTCTACCGATGAACACTGAAGCTTTCTTT. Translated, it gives CASSYSFLPMNTEAFF.

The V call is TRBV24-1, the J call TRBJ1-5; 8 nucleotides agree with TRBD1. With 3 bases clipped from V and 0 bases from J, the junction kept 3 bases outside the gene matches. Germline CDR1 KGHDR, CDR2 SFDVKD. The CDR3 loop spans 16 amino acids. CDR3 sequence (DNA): TGTGCCACCAGTGATGGACAGGGAGATAGCAATCAGCCCCAGCATTTT. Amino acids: CATSDGQGDSNQPQHF.

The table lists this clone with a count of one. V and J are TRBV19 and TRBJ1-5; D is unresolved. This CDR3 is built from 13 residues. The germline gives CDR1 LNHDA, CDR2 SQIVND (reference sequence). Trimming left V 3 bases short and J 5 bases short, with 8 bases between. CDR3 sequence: CASSILGDQPQHF. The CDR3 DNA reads TGTGCCAGTAGTATCTTGGGCGATCAGCCCCAGCATTTT.

CDR3: CSVAAGQASYEQYF. The CDR3, as DNA: TGCAGCGTTGCCGCGGGACAGGCATCCTACGAGCAGTACTTC. V is TRBV29-1 and J is TRBJ2-7; 8 nucleotides agree with TRBD1. Germline trimming cut 4 bases from V and 1 base from J; bases unmatched to any gene: 6. CDR1 is SQVTM, CDR2 ANQGSEA, per germline. The CDR3 loop spans 14 amino acids.

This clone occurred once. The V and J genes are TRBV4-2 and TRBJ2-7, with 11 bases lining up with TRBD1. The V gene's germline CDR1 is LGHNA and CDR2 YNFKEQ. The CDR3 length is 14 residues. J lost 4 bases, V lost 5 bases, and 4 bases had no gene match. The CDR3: CASSFGTGGYEQYF. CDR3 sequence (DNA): TGTGCCAGCAGCTTTGGGACAGGGGGGTACGAGCAGTACTTC.

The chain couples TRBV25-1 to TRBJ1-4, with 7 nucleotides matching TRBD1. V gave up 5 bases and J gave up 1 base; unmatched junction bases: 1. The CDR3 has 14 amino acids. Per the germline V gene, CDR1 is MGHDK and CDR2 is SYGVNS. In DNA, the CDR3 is TGTGCCAGCAGTCCAGGGGGAACTAATGAAAAACTGTTTTTT. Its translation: CASSPGGTNEKLFF.

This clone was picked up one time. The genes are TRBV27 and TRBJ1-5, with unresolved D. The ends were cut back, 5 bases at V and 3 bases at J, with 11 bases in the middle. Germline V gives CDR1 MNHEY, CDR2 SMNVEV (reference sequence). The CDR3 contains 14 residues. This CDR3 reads CASSPRSTNQPQHF. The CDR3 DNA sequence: TGTGCCAGCAGTCCAAGGTCGACCAATCAGCCCCAGCATTTT.

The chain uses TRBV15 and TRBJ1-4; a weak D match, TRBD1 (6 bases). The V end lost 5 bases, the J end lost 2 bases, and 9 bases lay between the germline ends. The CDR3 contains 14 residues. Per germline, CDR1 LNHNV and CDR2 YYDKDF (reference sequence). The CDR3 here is CATSSTGTNEKLFF. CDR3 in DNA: TGTGCCACCAGCTCGACAGGTACTAATGAAAAACTGTTTTTT.

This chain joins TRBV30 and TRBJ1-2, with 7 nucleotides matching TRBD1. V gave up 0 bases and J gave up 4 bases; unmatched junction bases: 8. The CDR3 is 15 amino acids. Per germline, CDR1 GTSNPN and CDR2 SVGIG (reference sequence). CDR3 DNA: TGTGCCTGGAGTGTAGGGGGCAGGGGACCCTATGGCTACACCTTC. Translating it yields CAWSVGGRGPYGYTF.